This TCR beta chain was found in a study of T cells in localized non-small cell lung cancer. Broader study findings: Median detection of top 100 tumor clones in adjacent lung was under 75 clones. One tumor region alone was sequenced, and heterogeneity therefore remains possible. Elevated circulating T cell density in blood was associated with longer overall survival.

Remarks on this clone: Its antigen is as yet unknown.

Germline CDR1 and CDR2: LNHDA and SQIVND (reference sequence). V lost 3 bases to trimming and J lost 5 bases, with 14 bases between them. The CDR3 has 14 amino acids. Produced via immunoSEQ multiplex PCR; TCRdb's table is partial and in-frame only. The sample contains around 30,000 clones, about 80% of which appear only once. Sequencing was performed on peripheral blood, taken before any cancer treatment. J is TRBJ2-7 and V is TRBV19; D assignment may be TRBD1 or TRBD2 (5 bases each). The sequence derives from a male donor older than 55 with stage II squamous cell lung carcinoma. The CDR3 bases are TGTGCCAGTAGTATCACCGGGGCCGGCAACGAGCAGTACTTC. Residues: CASSITGAGNEQYF.